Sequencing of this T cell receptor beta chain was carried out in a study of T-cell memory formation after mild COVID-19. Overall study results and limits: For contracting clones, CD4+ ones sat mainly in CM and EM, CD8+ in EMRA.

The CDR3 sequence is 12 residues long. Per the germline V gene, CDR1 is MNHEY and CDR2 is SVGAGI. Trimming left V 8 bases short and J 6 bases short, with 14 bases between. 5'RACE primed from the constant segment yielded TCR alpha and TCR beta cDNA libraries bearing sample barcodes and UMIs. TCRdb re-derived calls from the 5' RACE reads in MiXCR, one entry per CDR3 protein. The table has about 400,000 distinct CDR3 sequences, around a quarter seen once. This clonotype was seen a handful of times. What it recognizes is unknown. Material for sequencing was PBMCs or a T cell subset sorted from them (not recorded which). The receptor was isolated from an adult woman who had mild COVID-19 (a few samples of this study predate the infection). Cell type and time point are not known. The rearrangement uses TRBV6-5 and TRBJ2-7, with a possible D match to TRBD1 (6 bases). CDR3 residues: CASAAGVSEQYF. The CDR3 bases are TGTGCCAGCGCGGCAGGGGTGAGCGAGCAGTACTTC.